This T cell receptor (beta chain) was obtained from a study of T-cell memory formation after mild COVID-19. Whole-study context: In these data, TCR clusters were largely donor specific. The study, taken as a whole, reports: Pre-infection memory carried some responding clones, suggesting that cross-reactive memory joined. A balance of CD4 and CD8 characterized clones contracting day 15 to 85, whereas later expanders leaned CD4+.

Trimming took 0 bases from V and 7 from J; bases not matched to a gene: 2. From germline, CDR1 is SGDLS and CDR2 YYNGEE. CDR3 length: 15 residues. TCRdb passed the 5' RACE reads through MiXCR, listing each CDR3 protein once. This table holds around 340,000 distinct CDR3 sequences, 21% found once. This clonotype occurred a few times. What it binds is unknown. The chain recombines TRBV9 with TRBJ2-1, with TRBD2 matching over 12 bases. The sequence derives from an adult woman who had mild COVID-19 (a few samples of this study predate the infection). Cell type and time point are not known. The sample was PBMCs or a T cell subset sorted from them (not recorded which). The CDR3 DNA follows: TGTGCCAGCAGCGTAGGGACTAGCGGGACAAATGAGCAGTTCTTC. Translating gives CASSVGTSGTNEQFF. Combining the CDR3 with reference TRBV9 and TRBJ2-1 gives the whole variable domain DSGVTQTPKHLITATGQRVTLRCSPRSGDLSVYWYQQSLDQGLQFLIQYYNGEERAKGNILERFSAQQFPDLHSELNLSSLELGDSALYFCASSVGTSGTNEQFFGPGTRLTVL.